The 12 T cell receptor beta chains below come from one sample, sequenced in a study of T cell clonotyping in hematopoietic cell transplantation (dated by TCRdb to about 2021). Library construction relied on the immunoSEQ multiplex PCR assay. Sourced from immuneACCESS, this table was stored by TCRdb with only in-frame sequences that have V and J called. A share of the clones is absent; for the studies checked, an unresolved V gene accounts for under half, and the remainder has no known explanation. The sample includes about 18,000 clones, with approximately 91% observed a single time. The ten largest clones represent 5% to 6.5% of the sample. The specimen was peripheral blood mononuclear cells. These receptors came from a man in his forties in good health. Some clones in this sample may be carry-over from other donors' samples.

This chain uses TRBV5-1 with TRBJ2-5; maybe TRBD1 (5 bases). The CDR3 loop spans 16 amino acids. CDR1 is SGHRS, CDR2 YFSETQ, per germline. V lost 2 bases and J lost 4, with 18 bases in between. The CDR3 here is CASSLTDSQRGETQYF. CDR3 nucleotides: TGCGCCAGCAGCTTAACAGACAGTCAACGAGGAGAGACCCAGTACTTC.

The chain recombines TRBV7-9 with TRBJ2-7; TRBD2 might be the D (6 bases). The V end lost 5 bases, the J end lost 2 bases, and 16 bases lay between the germline ends. The CDR3 is 15 residues long. From germline, CDR1 is SEHNR and CDR2 FQNEAQ (reference sequence). CDR3 nucleotide sequence: TGTGCCAGCAGCGGAGTTGCGGCGGGGACCTACGAGCAGTACTTC. It is translated as CASSGVAAGTYEQYF.

The chain is built from TRBV5-6 and TRBJ2-1; unclear D gene. Deletions cut 1 base from V and 10 bases from J, with 6 bases between. Germline loops: CDR1 SGHDT, CDR2 YYEEEE. The CDR3 consists of 11 residues. The CDR3 region is CASSLLGEQFF. The DNA for the CDR3 is TGTGCCAGCAGCTTGTTGGGAGAGCAGTTCTTC.

The V call is TRBV5-1, the J call TRBJ1-5; D is uncertain. The V and J ends lost 1 base and 3 bases respectively, with 8 bases between them. The CDR3 has 14 residues. Germline V lookup: CDR1 SGHRS, CDR2 YFSETQ. The CDR3 reads CASSLYGDNQPQHF. In nucleotides, the CDR3 is TGCGCCAGCAGCTTGTACGGGGACAATCAGCCCCAGCATTTT.

The chain is built from TRBV4-3 and TRBJ2-1, with TRBD1 as a possible D gene (6 bases). The CDR3 runs to 17 residues. V was pared by 0 bases and J by 3 bases, with 15 bases between. Germline V gene lookup returns CDR1 LGHNA and CDR2 YSLEER. CDR3 in DNA: TGCGCCAGCAGCCAAGATATAGTAGGGGACAACTACAATGAGCAGTTCTTC. This sequence encodes CASSQDIVGDNYNEQFF.

V gene TRBV4-1 combines with J gene TRBJ2-2, with D tentatively TRBD2 (5 bases). Trimming removed 1 base from V and 6 bases from J, with 9 bases in between. The germline V gene has CDR1 MGHRA and CDR2 YSYEKL. The CDR3 is 14 amino acids. CDR3 residues: CASSQVRAAGELFF. CDR3 coding DNA: TGCGCCAGCAGCCAAGTCCGAGCGGCCGGGGAGCTGTTTTTT.

The J gene is TRBJ2-5, the V gene TRBV5-1; D perhaps matches TRBD1 (5 bases). Germline values: CDR1 SGHRS, CDR2 YFSETQ. V was trimmed by 0 bases and J by 0 bases, leaving 9 bases between them. This CDR3 region has 15 residues. CDR3 coding DNA: TGCGCCAGCAGCTTGGGGGGCCTGTACCAAGAGACCCAGTACTTC. Translation gives CASSLGGLYQETQYF.

This clone was seen just once. The chain has TRBV6-4 and TRBJ1-1; maybe TRBD1 (5 bases). The ends were cut back, 6 bases at V and 0 bases at J, with 17 bases in the middle. The germline gives CDR1 MRHNA, CDR2 SNTAGT. CDR3 length: 16 residues. CDR3 sequence (DNA): TGTGCCAGCAGCGAAGGCCCGGGACCCCTGAACACTGAAGCTTTCTTT. Protein: CASSEGPGPLNTEAFF.

This clone was recorded only once. In DNA form, the CDR3 reads TGTGCCAGCAGTTCCGGACGCCAAACCGGGGAGCTGTTTTTT. This encodes CASSSGRQTGELFF. V gene TRBV6-5 combines with J gene TRBJ2-2; D is unresolved. V gave up 4 bases and J gave up 5 bases, with 11 bases separating them. CDR3 length: 14 residues. Germline V gene data show CDR1 as MNHEY and CDR2 as SVGAGI.

The chain combines TRBV6-5 with TRBJ2-6, with D unclear. Germline assignment: CDR1 MNHEY and CDR2 SVGAGI. This CDR3 spans 14 amino acids. V was clipped by 4 bases and J by 4 bases, with 8 bases between them. The CDR3 DNA sequence: TGTGCCAGCAGTTCCCTCGAGGGGGCCAACGTCCTGACTTTC. This sequence encodes CASSSLEGANVLTF.

This clone appeared a single time. The chain recombines TRBV9 with TRBJ2-2; D call uncertain. Germline V gene data show CDR1 as SGDLS and CDR2 as YYNGEE. The CDR3 loop spans 14 amino acids. V lost 2 bases, J lost 1 base, and 6 bases lay in between. The CDR3 spells CASSVLGNTGELFF. The CDR3 DNA sequence: TGTGCCAGCAGCGTTCTGGGGAACACCGGGGAGCTGTTTTTT.

V is TRBV28 and J is TRBJ2-7; a weak D match, TRBD1 (6 bases). V lost 6 bases and J 4 bases, leaving 13 bases between the germline ends. CDR1 MDHEN and CDR2 SYDVKM come from the germline V gene. The CDR3 has 13 residues. The CDR3 protein is CASSGTTGYEQYF. CDR3 bases: TGTGCCAGCAGCGGTACGACAGGTTACGAGCAGTACTTC.